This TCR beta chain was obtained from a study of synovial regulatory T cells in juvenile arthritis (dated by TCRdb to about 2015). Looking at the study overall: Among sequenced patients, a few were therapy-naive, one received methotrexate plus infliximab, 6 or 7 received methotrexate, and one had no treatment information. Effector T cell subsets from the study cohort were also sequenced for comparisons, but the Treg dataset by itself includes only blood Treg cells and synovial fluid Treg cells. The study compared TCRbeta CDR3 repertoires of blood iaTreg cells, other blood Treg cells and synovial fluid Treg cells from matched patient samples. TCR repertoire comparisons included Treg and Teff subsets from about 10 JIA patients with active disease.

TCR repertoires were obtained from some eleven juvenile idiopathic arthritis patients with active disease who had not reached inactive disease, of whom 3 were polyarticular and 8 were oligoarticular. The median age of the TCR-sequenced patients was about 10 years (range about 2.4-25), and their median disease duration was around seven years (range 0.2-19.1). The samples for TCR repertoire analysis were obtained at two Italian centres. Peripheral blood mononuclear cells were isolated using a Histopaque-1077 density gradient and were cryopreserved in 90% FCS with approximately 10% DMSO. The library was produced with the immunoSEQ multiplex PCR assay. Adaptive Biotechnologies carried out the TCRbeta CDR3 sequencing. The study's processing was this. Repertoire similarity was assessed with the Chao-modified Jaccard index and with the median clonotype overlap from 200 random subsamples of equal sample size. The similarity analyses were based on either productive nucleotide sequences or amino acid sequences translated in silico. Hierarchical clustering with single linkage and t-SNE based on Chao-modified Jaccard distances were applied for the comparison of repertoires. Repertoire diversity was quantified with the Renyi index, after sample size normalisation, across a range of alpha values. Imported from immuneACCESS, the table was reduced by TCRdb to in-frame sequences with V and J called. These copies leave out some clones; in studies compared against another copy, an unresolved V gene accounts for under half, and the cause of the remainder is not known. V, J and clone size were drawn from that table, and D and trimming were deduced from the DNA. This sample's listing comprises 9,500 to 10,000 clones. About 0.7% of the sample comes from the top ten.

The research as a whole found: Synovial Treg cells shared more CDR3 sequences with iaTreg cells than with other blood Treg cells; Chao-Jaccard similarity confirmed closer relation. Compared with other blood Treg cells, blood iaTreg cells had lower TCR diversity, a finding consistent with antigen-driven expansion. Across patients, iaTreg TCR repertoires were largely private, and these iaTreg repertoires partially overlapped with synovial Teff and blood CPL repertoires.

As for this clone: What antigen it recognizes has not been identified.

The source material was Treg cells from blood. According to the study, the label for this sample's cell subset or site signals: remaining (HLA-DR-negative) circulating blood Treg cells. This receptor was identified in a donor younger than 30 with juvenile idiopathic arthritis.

The CDR3 loop reads CASSQETDNSPLHF. The rearranged chain carries TRBV4-3 and TRBJ1-6. As encoded in the germline V gene, CDR1 is LGHNA while CDR2 is YSLEER. The CDR3 holds 14 amino acids from the cysteine to the phenylalanine. No DNA is listed.